This entry features one T cell receptor (beta chain) sequence. This specimen comes from a study of CD8 T cells in Susac syndrome. Diagnostic criteria for definite or probable disease, in their recently defined form, were met by the patients with Susac syndrome. V lost 6 bases and J lost 1, with 18 bases in between. CDR1 and CDR2 from the germline V gene are SQVTM and ANQGSEA. CDR3 size: 15 residues. Random hexamers were used to reverse transcribe the RNA input (about 0.5 to 1 ug). TCRdb re-derived calls from the immunoSEQ multiplex PCR reads in MiXCR, one entry per CDR3 protein. The table lists about 180,000 distinct CDR3 sequences, 90% to 95% of them singletons.

The V gene is TRBV29-1, the J gene TRBJ1-1; possibly TRBD1 for D (5 bases). This TCR came from a human donor with Susac syndrome. The sample taken for sequencing was CD4+ T cells from PBMCs. In DNA, the CDR3 is TGCAGCGTCGTACGACTTCTGGGACGGAACACTGAAGCTTTCTTT. Its translation is CSVVRLLGRNTEAFF. The whole variable domain, filled in from reference TRBV29-1 and TRBJ1-1, reads SAVISQKPSRDICQRGTSLTIQCQVDSQVTMMFWYRQQPGQSLTLIATANQGSEATYESGFVIDKFPISRPNLTFSTLTVSNMSPEDSSIYLCSVVRLLGRNTEAFFGQGTRLTVV.